This TCR beta chain comes out of a study of blood T cell repertoires in COVID-19. Study details: Collection of acute and convalescent COVID-19 samples took place in the United States, Italy and Spain.

Original data processing: Amplification of reference gene primers was used by the study to estimate nucleated cell counts. Sequencing used immunoSEQ multiplex PCR; TCRdb keeps in-frame clones, though not all of them. V and J calls and clone size are as listed in that table; D and trimming were resolved from the DNA. The data contain more than 150,000 clones, 70% to 90% of them singletons. The CDR3 totals 17 residues. Germline V lookup: CDR1 LNHNV, CDR2 YYDKDF (reference sequence). V was cut by 3 bases and J by 2 bases, with 18 bases left in between. V is TRBV15 and J is TRBJ2-3, with TRBD2 as a possible D gene (8 bases). The sequenced material came from peripheral blood. The sequence was collected from a man between 35 and 55 years old with active or convalescent COVID-19. The CDR3 sequence: CATSRKGGGGITDTQYF. CDR3 DNA sequence: TGTGCCACCAGCAGGAAAGGGGGCGGGGGGATCACAGATACGCAGTATTTT.